This entry is about one T cell receptor beta chain. Antigen: not known. This sample was included in a study of neoadjuvant anti-PD-1 for oral cavity cancer. Study-level information: Around day 43, patients without progression received a fourth nivolumab dose before surgery.

Time point defined: after neoadjuvant nivolumab, at surgical resection. Findings and limits, study-wide: Post-nivolumab, blood T cell clonality was significantly elevated in non-responders.

This CDR3 comprises 16 residues. From germline, CDR1 is SGHTA and CDR2 FQGNSA. Trimming stripped 1 base from V and 6 bases from J, with 19 bases between. The repertoire was sequenced with immunoSEQ multiplex PCR; TCRdb's copy has only in-frame clones and lacks some. Of around 13,000 clones listed, about two thirds are singletons. The chain is built from TRBV7-2 and TRBJ2-7; the D gene is possibly TRBD2 (6 bases). The source material was PBMCs, sampled after nivolumab (anti-PD-1) treatment. The clonotype comes from a person between 40 and 85 years old with oral cavity squamous cell carcinoma. Here the CDR3 reads CASSLDGTGRGFEQYF. The CDR3, as DNA: TGTGCCAGCAGCTTAGACGGGACGGGGCGGGGTTTCGAGCAGTACTTC. Full variable domain (outside the CDR3, taken from reference TRBV7-2 and TRBJ2-7): GAGVSQSPSNKVTEKGKDVELRCDPISGHTALYWYRQSLGQGLEFLIYFQGNSAPDKSGLPSDRFSAERTGGSVSTLTIQRTQQEDSAVYLCASSLDGTGRGFEQYFGPGTRLTVT.